This T cell receptor beta chain was retrieved from a study of a mutant IDH1 vaccine in newly diagnosed glioma. Across the study: Of treated patients, around 60% were men and roughly 38% women, averaging around 42 years. Patients' prior therapy spanned radiotherapy, temozolomide, or both; most underwent both.

Germline loops: CDR1 SGHRS, CDR2 YFSETQ. Trimming removed 1 base from V and 8 bases from J; junction bases left unmatched: 5. CDR3 length equals 14 residues. As to this clone: As yet, its antigen is unknown.

Overall study findings and caveats: Top peripheral T cell clonotype shifts appeared unrelated to pseudoprogression.

The assay was immunoSEQ multiplex PCR, and TCRdb's table has in-frame clones only and misses some. The table has 95,000 to 100,000 clones, 70% to 90% seen once. Regarding time point: baseline, week 1 (first vaccination visit). Documented treatment: pre-vaccination baseline after standard-of-care therapy. Astrocytomas found in donors were new, WHO grade 3 or 4, IDH1-mutant and ATRX-lost. J is TRBJ2-1 and V is TRBV5-1, with 8 positions matching TRBD2. The TCR originated in a woman in her fifties or sixties with glioma. Sequenced material: PBMCs, taken from a glioma patient treated with radiotherapy, temozolomide or both. The CDR3 loop reads CASSLSGTRDEQFF. CDR3 DNA: TGCGCCAGCAGCTTGTCGGGGACTAGGGATGAGCAGTTCTTC. Full variable domain (remainder filled in from reference TRBV5-1 and TRBJ2-1): KAGVTQTPRYLIKTRGQQVTLSCSPISGHRSVSWYQQTPGQGLQFLFEYFSETQRNKGNFPGRFSGRQFSNSRSEMNVSTLELGDSALYLCASSLSGTRDEQFFGPGTRLTVL.